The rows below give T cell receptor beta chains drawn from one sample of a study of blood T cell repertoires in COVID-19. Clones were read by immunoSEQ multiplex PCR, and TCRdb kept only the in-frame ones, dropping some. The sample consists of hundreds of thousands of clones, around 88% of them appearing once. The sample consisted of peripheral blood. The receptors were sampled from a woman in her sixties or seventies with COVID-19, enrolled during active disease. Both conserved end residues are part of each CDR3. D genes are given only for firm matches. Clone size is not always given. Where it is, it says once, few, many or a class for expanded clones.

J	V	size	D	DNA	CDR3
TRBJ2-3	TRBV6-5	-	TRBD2	TGTGCCAGCAGTTCCCGGACTAGCGGGATCGATACGCAGTATTTT	CASSSRTSGIDTQYF
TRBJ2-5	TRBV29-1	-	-	TGCAGCGTTGATACAGGGACGGGGGAGACCCAGTACTTC	CSVDTGTGETQYF
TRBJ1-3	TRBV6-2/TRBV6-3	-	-	TGTGCCAGCAGTTTGAAATCCGGTTCATCTGGAAACACCATATATTTT	CASSLKSGSSGNTIYF
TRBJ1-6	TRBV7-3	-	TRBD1	TGTGCCAGCAGCCAACCGATGACAGGGACTCCTAATTCACCCCTCCACTTT	CASSQPMTGTPNSPLHF
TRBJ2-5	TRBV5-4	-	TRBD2	TGTGCCAGCAGCTCCTTCTTTAGCGGGGGTCCTCAAGAGACCCAGTACTTC	CASSSFFSGGPQETQYF
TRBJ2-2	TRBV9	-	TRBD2	TGTGCCAGCAGCGGTTACCTTAGCGGGGCGAACACCGGGGAGCTGTTTTTT	CASSGYLSGANTGELFF
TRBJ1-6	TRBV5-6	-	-	TGTGCCAGCAGCTTGGATCAGGGGAATTATTCACCCCTCCACTTT	CASSLDQGNYSPLHF
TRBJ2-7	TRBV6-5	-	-	TGTGCCAGCAGTTACGCGGCGGGAAGCTCCTACGAGCAGTACTTC	CASSYAAGSSYEQYF
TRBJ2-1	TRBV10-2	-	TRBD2	TGCGCCAGCAGTCTTAGACTAGCGGGGGATGATGAGCAGTTCTTC	CASSLRLAGDDEQFF
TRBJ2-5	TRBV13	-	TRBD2	TGTGCCAGCAGCAGTAGCGGGGTAAAGACCCAGTACTTC	CASSSSGVKTQYF
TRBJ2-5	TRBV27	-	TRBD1	TGTGCCAGCAGTTTAATCGGACAGGACCAAGAGACCCAGTACTTC	CASSLIGQDQETQYF
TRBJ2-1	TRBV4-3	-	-	TGCGCCAGCAGCCAAGAAGCAGGCGGGGTCCCGTGGGATGAGCAGTTCTTC	CASSQEAGGVPWDEQFF
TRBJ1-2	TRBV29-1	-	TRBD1	TGCAGCGCTCCGGGACAGGGGGGCTACACCTTC	CSAPGQGGYTF
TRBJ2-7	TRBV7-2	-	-	TGTGCCAGCAGCTTAGCGCTTCTTACAGGACCCTACGAGCAGTACTTC	CASSLALLTGPYEQYF
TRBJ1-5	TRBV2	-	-	TGTGCCAGCAGTGAAGCGGAGGGAGGTAATCAGCCCCAGCATTTT	CASSEAEGGNQPQHF
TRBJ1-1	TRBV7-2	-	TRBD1	TGTGCCAGCAGCCCCAGGACAGGGGGAATGAACACTGAAGCTTTCTTT	CASSPRTGGMNTEAFF
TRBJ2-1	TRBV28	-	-	TGTGCCAGCAGTGCCTCGGTAGCGCGGCAGTTCTTC	CASSASVARQFF
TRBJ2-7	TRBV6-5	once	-	TGTGCCAGCAATTATAATGCCGGGGGCGAGCAGTACTTC	CASNYNAGGEQYF
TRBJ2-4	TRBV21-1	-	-	TGTGCCAGCAGCAAAGGACAGCCCTCCAAAAACATTCAGTACTTC	CASSKGQPSKNIQYF
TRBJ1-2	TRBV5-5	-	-	TGTGCCAGCAGCTTGCCCCCTTATATCCTCCCGGGCTACACCTTC	CASSLPPYILPGYTF
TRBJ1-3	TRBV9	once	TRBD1	TGTGCCAGCAGCCCAACGGGACAGGTGTTTGGAAACACCATATATTTT	CASSPTGQVFGNTIYF
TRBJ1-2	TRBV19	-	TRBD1	TGTGCCAGTACCTTGACAGGGTATGGCTACACCTTC	CASTLTGYGYTF
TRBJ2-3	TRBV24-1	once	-	TGTGCCACCAGTGAGCTCAGGGATTCCACAGATACGCAGTATTTT	CATSELRDSTDTQYF
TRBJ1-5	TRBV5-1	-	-	TGCGCCAGCAGCTTGGCCATTGGGCTTGGAACAGATCAGCCCCAGCATTTT	CASSLAIGLGTDQPQHF
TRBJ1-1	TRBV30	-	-	TGTGCCTGGAGTGCCAACCGACTCCGACGGATGAACACTGAAGCTTTCTTT	CAWSANRLRRMNTEAFF